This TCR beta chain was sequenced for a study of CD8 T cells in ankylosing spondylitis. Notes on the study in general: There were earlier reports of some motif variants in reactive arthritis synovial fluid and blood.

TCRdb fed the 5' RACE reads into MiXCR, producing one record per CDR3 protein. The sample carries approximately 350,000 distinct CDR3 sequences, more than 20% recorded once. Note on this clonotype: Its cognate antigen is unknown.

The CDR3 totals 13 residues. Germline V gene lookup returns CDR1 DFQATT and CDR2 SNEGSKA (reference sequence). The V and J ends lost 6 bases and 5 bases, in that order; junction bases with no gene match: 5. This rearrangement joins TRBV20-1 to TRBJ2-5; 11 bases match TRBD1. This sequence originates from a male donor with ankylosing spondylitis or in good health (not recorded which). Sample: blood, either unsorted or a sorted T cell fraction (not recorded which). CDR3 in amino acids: CSAQDRGQETQYF. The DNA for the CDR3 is TGCAGTGCCCAGGACAGGGGGCAGGAGACCCAGTACTTC.